One and the same sample provided the 24 T cell receptor beta chains below, sequenced in a study of CD4+ T cells in melanoma. Here immunoSEQ multiplex PCR was the method, and the copy in TCRdb shows in-frame clones only, minus some. The table has roughly 11,000 clones, around 64% seen once. Sequenced sample: cells from a culture (not recorded whether cultured in vitro). The receptor source for this set is a human donor with melanoma.

The V and J genes are TRBV7-3 and TRBJ2-1; 8 positions match TRBD2. The trim removed 3 bases at V and 5 bases at J, leaving 6 bases unmatched. This CDR3 has 15 amino acids. The germline V gene encodes CDR1 SGHTA and CDR2 FQGTGA. CDR3 sequence reads: CASSFLGGGNNEQFF. The CDR3 DNA follows: TGTGCCAGCAGCTTCTTAGGCGGGGGGAACAATGAGCAGTTCTTC.

This clone was seen a few times. The V and J genes are TRBV19 and TRBJ1-3; D gene ambiguous. V shed 5 bases and J shed 6 bases, with 14 bases lying between them. Germline CDR1 LNHDA, CDR2 SQIVND (reference sequence). This CDR3 contains 14 residues. The CDR3 nucleotides read TGTGCCAGTAGTGACTGGAGGGATTCAAACACCATATATTTT. The encoded protein is CASSDWRDSNTIYF.

This clone has more than one count but fewer than ten. This chain connects TRBV7-2 to TRBJ2-5; maybe TRBD2 (6 bases). Per germline, CDR1 SGHTA and CDR2 FQGNSA. CDR3 size: 14 residues. The V gene lost 7 bases and the J gene lost 5 bases, with 17 bases spanning the gap. DNA of the CDR3: TGTGCCAGCACCAGAATGGGCGCGGGGGAGACCCAGTACTTC. Protein sequence: CASTRMGAGETQYF. The whole variable domain, remainder taken from reference TRBV7-2 and TRBJ2-5, is GAGVSQSPSNKVTEKGKDVELRCDPISGHTALYWYRQSLGQGLEFLIYFQGNSAPDKSGLPSDRFSAERTGGSVSTLTIQRTQQEDSAVYLCASTRMGAGETQYFGPGTRLLVL.

The chain uses TRBV12-2 and TRBJ2-7; the table's D gene call, TRBD1, was not cross checked with the DNA. TRBV12-2 is tagged as a pseudogene. The CDR3 runs to 15 residues. The CDR3 region is CASRLARTVPYEQYF. The CDR3 nucleotides read TGTGCAAGTCGCTTAGCAAGGACAGTCCCCTACGAGCAGTACTTC.

This rearrangement joins TRBV5-1 to TRBJ1-6, with 7 positions matching TRBD1. The germline V gene encodes CDR1 SGHRS and CDR2 YFSETQ. V was clipped by 7 bases and J by 6 bases; unmatched bases: 4. CDR3 length: 13 residues. CDR3 protein: CASGGTVNSPLHF. The CDR3 DNA reads TGCGCCAGCGGCGGGACAGTTAATTCACCCCTCCACTTT.

This rearrangement joins TRBV2 to TRBJ2-1; D unresolved. The germline V gene encodes CDR1 SNHLY and CDR2 FYNNEI. This CDR3 is 11 amino acids long. Trimming took 4 bases from V and 7 from J, leaving 5 bases between them. The CDR3 loop reads CASSARNEQFF. The CDR3 nucleotides read TGTGCCAGCAGTGCCCGGAATGAGCAGTTCTTC.

The chain uses TRBV5-4 and TRBJ1-3, with unresolved D. The germline CDR1 and CDR2 sequences are SGHNT and YYREEE (reference sequence). V lost 2 bases, J lost 0 bases, and 0 bases lay in between. The CDR3 has 12 residues. CDR3 in amino acids: CASSFSGNTIYF. The CDR3, as DNA: TGTGCCAGCAGCTTCTCTGGAAACACCATATATTTT. The entire variable domain, with the rest obtained from reference TRBV5-4 and TRBJ1-3, is as follows: ETGVTQSPTHLIKTRGQQVTLRCSSQSGHNTVSWYQQALGQGPQFIFQYYREEENGRGNFPPRFSGLQFPNYSSELNVNALELDDSALYLCASSFSGNTIYFGEGSWLTVV.

The V gene is TRBV5-1, the J gene TRBJ1-1; tentatively, D is TRBD1 (6 bases). CDR1 is SGHRS, CDR2 YFSETQ, per germline. CDR3 size: 14 residues. V lost 4 bases, J lost 0 bases, and 10 bases lay in between. The CDR3 is CASSQTGLNTEAFF. The CDR3, as DNA: TGCGCCAGCAGCCAAACAGGGTTGAACACTGAAGCTTTCTTT.

The chain is built from TRBV7-3 and TRBJ2-1, with 11 bases aligning to TRBD2. The CDR3 spans 16 residues. CDR1 and CDR2 (germline): SGHTA, FQGTGA. Trimming at V came to 0 bases and at J to 8 bases, leaving 6 bases not matched to a gene. The CDR3 loop reads CASSLTRTSGLDEQFF. DNA of the CDR3: TGTGCCAGCAGCTTAACGAGGACTAGCGGGCTCGATGAGCAGTTCTTC.

There are a few counts of this clone. The rearrangement joins TRBV5-1 to TRBJ2-3; 8 bases line up with TRBD2. This CDR3 has 16 amino acids. CDR1 and CDR2 from the germline V gene are SGHRS and YFSETQ. Trimming took 0 bases from V and 4 from J; bases not matched to a gene: 7. CDR3 coding DNA: TGCGCCAGCAGCTTGGCGACGGGGGGGTACGCAGATACGCAGTATTTT. Translated, it gives CASSLATGGYADTQYF.

The J gene is TRBJ1-5, the V gene TRBV2, with D possibly matching TRBD1 (5 bases). Germline assignment: CDR1 SNHLY and CDR2 FYNNEI. This CDR3 has 15 amino acids. Trimming left V 7 bases short and J 5 bases short, with 18 bases between. The CDR3, as DNA: TGTGCCAGCACCAGAAGGGGTAAATTGGATCAGCCCCAGCATTTT. This encodes CASTRRGKLDQPQHF.

The chain recombines TRBV5-1 with TRBJ1-1; 8 bases fit TRBD1. Germline V gene sequence: CDR1 SGHRS, CDR2 YFSETQ. Trimming cost V 4 bases and J 4 bases; bases outside gene matches: 6. This CDR3 region has 14 residues. The CDR3 region has the DNA TGCGCCAGCAGCGCCGGACAGGGCATCACTGAAGCTTTCTTT. Translated, it gives CASSAGQGITEAFF.

The chain carries TRBV7-8 and TRBJ2-5; 12 bases are shared with TRBD2. Germline V gene sequence: CDR1 SGHVS, CDR2 FQNEAQ. J was trimmed by 3 bases and V by 5 bases; bases with no gene match: 4. There are 15 residues in the CDR3. The CDR3 sequence is CASSLRTSGEETQYF. DNA for the CDR3: TGTGCCAGCAGCCTGCGGACTAGCGGGGAAGAGACCCAGTACTTC.

V and J are TRBV7-9 and TRBJ2-5; maybe TRBD1 (6 bases). Trimming left V 3 bases short and J 7 bases short, with 12 bases between. The CDR3 covers 13 residues. The germline gives CDR1 SEHNR, CDR2 FQNEAQ (reference sequence). The CDR3 DNA reads TGTGCCAGCAGCTTGGCGGACAGCGGGACCCAGTACTTC. Its translation: CASSLADSGTQYF.

As for this clone: At one end the junction does not follow the germline gene, possibly because of a read error. The chain employs TRBV30 and TRBJ1-3, with unresolved D. This CDR3 has 14 amino acids. CDR1 and CDR2 (germline): GTSNPN, SVGIG (reference sequence). The CDR3 spells CARSVRRGGLTIYF. CDR3 DNA sequence: TGTGCCCGGAGTGTGAGGCGGGGAGGGCTGACCATATATTTT.

The chain has TRBV2 and TRBJ1-2; TRBD1 is a possible D gene (5 bases). The V and J ends lost 2 bases and 7 bases respectively, with 11 bases between them. Per the germline V gene, CDR1 is SNHLY and CDR2 is FYNNEI. There are 13 residues in the CDR3. This chain's CDR3 is CASSELGGGGYTF. CDR3 DNA sequence: TGTGCCAGCAGTGAATTGGGGGGGGGTGGCTACACCTTC.

V usage is TRBV7-2 and J usage is TRBJ1-2, with 7 bases aligning to TRBD1. Germline CDR1 SGHTA, CDR2 FQGNSA. V was clipped by 5 bases and J by 8 bases; unmatched bases: 11. The CDR3 length is 14 residues. The CDR3 protein is CASSPTGVLRGYTF. In DNA form, the CDR3 reads TGTGCCAGCAGCCCTACAGGGGTCCTACGGGGCTACACCTTC.

This sequence joins TRBV5-1 and TRBJ1-2; D gene unclear. CDR1 and CDR2 from the germline V gene are SGHRS and YFSETQ. The CDR3 is made up of 16 amino acids. V gave up 1 base and J gave up 6 bases, with 19 bases separating them. The CDR3 sequence: CASSLSIFGSADGYTF. The CDR3 DNA reads TGCGCCAGCAGCTTGTCTATTTTCGGCAGCGCGGATGGCTACACCTTC.

The rearrangement uses TRBV30 and TRBJ2-7, with 7 nucleotides matching TRBD1. Germline assignment: CDR1 GTSNPN and CDR2 SVGIG (reference sequence). J lost 10 bases, V lost 3 bases, and 15 bases had no gene match. This CDR3 comprises 14 residues. The CDR3 region is CAWRATGPSFRQYF. The DNA for the CDR3 is TGTGCCTGGAGAGCGACAGGGCCATCGTTTCGACAGTACTTC.

This clone is judged medium-sized (0.01 to 0.1%). This rearrangement joins TRBV5-1 to TRBJ2-7; the D gene is possibly TRBD1 (5 bases). The V gene's germline CDR1 is SGHRS and CDR2 YFSETQ. The V end was cut by 4 bases, the J end by 2 bases, with 10 bases between. The CDR3 spans 13 residues. As DNA, the CDR3 is TGCGCCAGCAGCCGTCAACAGGCCTACGAGCAGTACTTC. This encodes CASSRQQAYEQYF.

The gene calls are TRBV30 and TRBJ1-2, with 8 bases matching TRBD1. CDR1 and CDR2 from the germline V gene are GTSNPN and SVGIG (reference sequence). The ends lost 0 bases at V and 8 bases at J; junction bases unmatched: 17. The CDR3 has 17 amino acids. The CDR3 region is CAWSVPGQVHARGGYTF. As DNA, the CDR3 is TGTGCCTGGAGTGTGCCGGGACAGGTGCATGCCAGGGGCGGCTACACCTTC. Looking up the rest from reference TRBV30 and TRBJ1-2 gives the full variable domain: SQTIHQWPATLVQPVGSPLSLECTVEGTSNPNLYWYRQAAGRGLQLLFYSVGIGQISSEVPQNLSASRPQDRQFILSSKKLLLSDSGFYLCAWSVPGQVHARGGYTFGSGTRLTVV.

V usage is TRBV19 and J usage is TRBJ2-7; no reliable D call. Germline-derived CDR1 and CDR2 are LNHDA and SQIVND (reference sequence). V was trimmed by 3 bases and J by 0 bases, leaving 12 bases between them. CDR3 length: 15 amino acids. CDR3 loop: CASSIGRESSYEQYF. The CDR3 nucleotides are TGTGCCAGTAGTATCGGAAGAGAAAGCTCCTACGAGCAGTACTTC.

A few counts support this clone. The chain employs TRBV11-2 and TRBJ2-3, with D tentatively TRBD1 (6 bases). The CDR3 consists of 13 residues. V was clipped by 5 bases and J by 9 bases, with 15 bases between them. Germline V gene data show CDR1 as SGHAT and CDR2 as FQNNGV. The CDR3 region has the DNA TGTGCCAGCAGCCCCGCCGCCGACAGGACGCAGTATTTT. It encodes CASSPAADRTQYF.

V gene TRBV2 combines with J gene TRBJ1-2; D gene unclear. Germline V gene lookup returns CDR1 SNHLY and CDR2 FYNNEI. Trimming cost V 4 bases and J 2 bases, with 8 bases left between them. This CDR3 comprises 13 residues. CDR3 loop: CASSVGSNYGYTF. The CDR3 DNA is TGTGCCAGCAGTGTAGGGTCCAACTATGGCTACACCTTC.